The 18 T cell receptor beta chains reported below all come from one sample, sequenced in a study of cytomegalovirus exposure and HLA in healthy donors. Researchers ran the PCR with 60 Vbeta and 13 Jbeta primers. Clones were sequenced by immunoSEQ multiplex PCR, and TCRdb holds only the in-frame ones, with some missing. The table lists about 160,000 clones, less than 80% of them singletons, with 4.3% in the top ten. The source material was PBMCs. These receptors all come from a man aged 40-55 years in good health and CMV-seronegative.

The chain couples TRBV18 to TRBJ2-7, with D possibly TRBD2 on 5 matching bases. With 2 bases removed from V and 3 bases from J, the gap between germline ends came to 17 bases. The germline CDR1 and CDR2 sequences are KGHSH and LQKENI. The CDR3 extends over 16 amino acids. Here the CDR3 reads CASSPEGRSNLYEQYF. DNA for the CDR3: TGTGCCAGCTCACCAGAAGGGAGATCTAACCTCTACGAGCAGTACTTC. Full variable domain (rest looked up from reference TRBV18 and TRBJ2-7): NAGVMQNPRHLVRRRGQEARLRCSPMKGHSHVYWYRQLPEEGLKFMVYLQKENIIDESGMPKERFSAEFPKEGPSILRIQQVVRGDSAAYFCASSPEGRSNLYEQYFGPGTRLTVT.

The rearrangement joins TRBV7-6 to TRBJ2-5; the match to TRBD2 covers 8 bases. CDR1 and CDR2 (germline): SGHVS, FNYEAQ. V dropped 3 bases and J dropped 1; count of bases not matched to a gene: 7. The CDR3 is 16 amino acids. The CDR3 is CASSFGLAGFQETQYF. CDR3 in DNA: TGTGCCAGCAGCTTCGGACTAGCAGGCTTCCAAGAGACCCAGTACTTC.

The chain combines TRBV27 with TRBJ2-7; 7 nucleotides line up with TRBD1. Germline loops: CDR1 MNHEY, CDR2 SMNVEV (reference sequence). The CDR3 has 13 residues. V shed 6 bases and J 0 bases; nucleotides not matched to a gene: 2. The DNA for the CDR3 is TGTGCCAGCAGGGACAGGAGCTCCTACGAGCAGTACTTC. This translates into CASRDRSSYEQYF.

Points on this clone: The germline gene is not matched at one end of the junction; a read error may be the cause. The same CDR3 also results from other DNA sequences found in this sample. The chain links TRBV30 to TRBJ2-7; 8 positions match TRBD1. This CDR3 is built from 13 residues. CDR1 is GTSNPN and CDR2 is SVGIG in the germline V gene (reference sequence). CDR3 region: CAWSLTGEAEQYF. Here the CDR3 DNA reads TGTGCCTGGAGTTTGACAGGGGAGGCCGAGCAGTACTTT.

This clone was detected a few times. This rearrangement joins TRBV2 to TRBJ1-4, with 9 bases aligning to TRBD1. This CDR3 has 15 residues. J gave up 5 bases and V 3 bases, and 4 bases lay outside the gene matches. Germline CDR1 reads SNHLY; CDR2 reads FYNNEI. This CDR3 reads CASSERDRANEKLFF. As DNA, the CDR3 is TGTGCCAGCAGTGAGAGGGACAGGGCGAATGAAAAACTGTTTTTT.

CDR3 DNA sequence: TGTGCCAGCAGCTTGGGGGAGGACAGGGCCAGAGAAGCTTTCTTT. Protein product: CASSLGEDRAREAFF. The V gene is TRBV5-4, the J gene TRBJ1-1; 8 nucleotides agree with TRBD1. V lost 0 bases to trimming and J lost 8 bases; unmatched junction nucleotides: 9. The CDR3 contains 15 residues. The V gene's germline CDR1 is SGHNT and CDR2 YYREEE (reference sequence).

CDR3 sequence (DNA): TGTGCCATCAAGAAAGGGGGTGAAGCTTTCTTT. This translates into CAIKKGGEAFF. The rearrangement joins TRBV10-3 to TRBJ1-1; D might be TRBD1 (6 bases). Trimming shortened V by 7 bases and J by 7 bases, and 10 bases separated the two germline ends. The germline CDR1 and CDR2 sequences are ENHRY and SYGVKD. The CDR3 has 11 residues.

The V and J genes are TRBV5-1 and TRBJ1-2; no firm D call. V was clipped by 3 bases and J by 4 bases, with 13 bases between them. Germline CDR1 and CDR2: SGHRS and YFSETQ. There are 14 residues in the CDR3. The CDR3 nucleotides are TGCGCCAGCAGCTCCGAGGCCGGAGCCTATGGCTACACCTTC. Translated, it gives CASSSEAGAYGYTF.

This clone was seen only a few times. The V and J genes are TRBV5-1 and TRBJ1-1; D ambiguous. V gave up 3 bases and J gave up 6 bases, with 12 bases separating them. Germline CDR1 is SGHRS and CDR2 is YFSETQ. CDR3 length equals 13 residues. As DNA, the CDR3 is TGCGCCAGCAGCTCAGGAGGGCGGGCTGAAGCTTTCTTT. Its protein is CASSSGGRAEAFF.

The V call is TRBV5-6, the J call TRBJ2-7, with D possibly matching TRBD2 (5 bases). Germline lookup yields CDR1 SGHDT and CDR2 YYEEEE. The CDR3 spans 14 residues. Trimming took off 4 bases at V and 0 bases at J, with 11 bases between the two ends. Here the CDR3 reads CASSGYGLSYEQYF. CDR3 in DNA: TGTGCCAGCAGCGGGTACGGACTCTCCTACGAGCAGTACTTC.

The V call is TRBV7-9, the J call TRBJ1-1, with TRBD1 matching 11 bases. The CDR3 contains 19 residues. Trimming at V came to 0 bases and at J to 5 bases, leaving 14 bases not matched to a gene. In germline, CDR1 is SEHNR, CDR2 FQNEAQ (reference sequence). The CDR3 bases are TGTGCCAGCAGCTTAGCGCGGACAGGGGGCTCGGAAACCGTGACTGAAGCTTTCTTT. Amino acid sequence: CASSLARTGGSETVTEAFF.

This clone was detected only a few times. J is TRBJ2-7 and V is TRBV28; D perhaps matches TRBD2 (5 bases). Germline V gives CDR1 MDHEN, CDR2 SYDVKM. The V and J ends lost 2 bases and 0 bases respectively, with 8 bases between them. This CDR3 is 14 amino acids long. The CDR3 DNA is TGTGCCAGCAGTTTAGTTGGGAGCTCCTACGAGCAGTACTTC. Translated: CASSLVGSSYEQYF.

V gene TRBV5-4 combines with J gene TRBJ2-1; a possible D gene is TRBD2 (6 bases). The CDR3 is 16 residues long. V lost 4 bases to trimming and J lost 6 bases, with 20 bases between them. Germline values: CDR1 SGHNT, CDR2 YYREEE (reference sequence). The CDR3 DNA is TGTGCCAGCAGCGCTAGCGACAGAAGTTTCCTCAATGAGCAGTTCTTC. This encodes CASSASDRSFLNEQFF.

Note on this clone: Within the sample, other DNA sequences also encode this same CDR3. The chain joins TRBV6-5 to TRBJ2-3; D is perhaps TRBD2 (6 bases). V was shortened by 7 bases and J by 0 bases, with 11 bases between the two germline ends. Germline V gene sequence: CDR1 MNHEY, CDR2 SVGAGI. This CDR3 comprises 14 residues. The CDR3 coding sequence is TGTGCCAGCACCCGTGGGGGGAGCACAGATACGCAGTATTTT. This codes for CASTRGGSTDTQYF.

The chain carries TRBV5-4 and TRBJ2-6; TRBD1 matches 7 bases. The CDR3 consists of 20 residues. The V gene end was trimmed by 4 bases and the J gene end by 0 bases; junction bases not matched to a gene: 16. Germline CDR1 is SGHNT and CDR2 is YYREEE (reference sequence). The CDR3 DNA sequence: TGTGCCAGCAGCCTGGCTGGTTTAGGGGGCACCCACTCTGGGGCCAACGTCCTGACTTTC. Protein: CASSLAGLGGTHSGANVLTF.

The rearrangement uses TRBV6-5 and TRBJ1-4; weak D call: TRBD1 (5 bases). The germline CDR1 and CDR2 sequences are MNHEY and SVGAGI. V lost 0 bases to trimming and J lost 10 bases, with 15 bases between them. The CDR3 is 15 amino acids. The CDR3 nucleotides read TGTGCCAGCAGTTACTCGAATCAGGGAATGGGAAAACTGTTTTTT. Its translation: CASSYSNQGMGKLFF.

The chain employs TRBV30 and TRBJ1-1, with a possible D match to TRBD1 (6 bases). The germline gives CDR1 GTSNPN, CDR2 SVGIG (reference sequence). The CDR3 contains 15 residues. Trimming left V 1 base short and J 7 bases short, with 19 bases between. The CDR3 coding sequence is TGTGCCTGGAGTGGTTATACAGGGTACGACGGTGAAGCTTTCTTT. Translation gives CAWSGYTGYDGEAFF.

V is TRBV10-3 and J is TRBJ2-7; 9 nucleotides agree with TRBD2. The ends lost 9 bases at V and 4 bases at J; junction bases unmatched: 10. Germline CDR1 and CDR2: ENHRY and SYGVKD. This CDR3 is 14 amino acids long. DNA for the CDR3: TGTGCCATGGCCCCGGGACTAGCTGGGTACGAGCAGTACTTC. Protein sequence: CAMAPGLAGYEQYF.